The present entry profiles one T cell receptor (beta chain) with its context. The ends lost 8 bases at V and 5 bases at J; junction bases unmatched: 13. The CDR3 contains 15 residues. This record belongs to a study of T cell changes during pregnancy in multiple sclerosis. Libraries were prepared by immunoSEQ multiplex PCR; TCRdb keeps only in-frame clonotypes and omits some of them. The data hold nearly 45,000 clones, with 95% to 97% observed a single time. The clonotype originates from a female donor with multiple sclerosis, enrolled in a pregnancy study. The sequenced sample was peripheral blood, obtained in the second trimester of pregnancy. The chain employs TRBV23-1 and TRBJ1-2; 8 positions match TRBD1. TRBV23-1 is noted as an ORF with a role that remains uncertain. The CDR3 reads CASRSTGGPDYGYTF. For the CDR3, the DNA is TGCGCCAGCCGATCAACAGGGGGGCCTGATTATGGCTACACCTTC.